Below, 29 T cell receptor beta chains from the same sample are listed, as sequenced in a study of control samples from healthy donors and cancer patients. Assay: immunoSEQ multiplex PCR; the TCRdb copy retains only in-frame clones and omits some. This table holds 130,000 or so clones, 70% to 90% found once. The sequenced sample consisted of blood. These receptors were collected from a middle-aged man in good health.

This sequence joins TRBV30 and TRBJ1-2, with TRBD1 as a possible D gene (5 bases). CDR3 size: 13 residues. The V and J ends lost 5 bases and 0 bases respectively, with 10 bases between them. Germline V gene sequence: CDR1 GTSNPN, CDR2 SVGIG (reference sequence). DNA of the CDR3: TGTGCCTGGGGGGCCTATACTAACTATGGCTACACCTTC. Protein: CAWGAYTNYGYTF.

CDR3 residues: CASRTRENQPQHF. The CDR3 nucleotides are TGTGCCAGCAGAACCAGGGAAAATCAGCCCCAGCATTTT. The J gene is TRBJ1-5, the V gene TRBV2, with D perhaps TRBD1 (5 bases). Germline values: CDR1 SNHLY, CDR2 FYNNEI. Trimming stripped 6 bases from V and 4 bases from J, with 10 bases between. The CDR3 covers 13 residues.

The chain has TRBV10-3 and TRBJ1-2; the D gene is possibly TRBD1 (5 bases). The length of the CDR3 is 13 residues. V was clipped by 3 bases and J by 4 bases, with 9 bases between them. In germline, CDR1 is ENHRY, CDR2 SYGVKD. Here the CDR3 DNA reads TGTGCCATCAGTGATCCAGGGTCCTATGGCTACACCTTC. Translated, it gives CAISDPGSYGYTF.

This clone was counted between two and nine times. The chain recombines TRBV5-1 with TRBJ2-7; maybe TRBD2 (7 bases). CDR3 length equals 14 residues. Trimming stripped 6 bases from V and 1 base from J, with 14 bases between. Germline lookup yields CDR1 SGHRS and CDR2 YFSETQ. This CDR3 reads CASNREGGSYEQYF. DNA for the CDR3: TGCGCCAGCAACAGGGAGGGAGGTTCCTACGAGCAGTACTTC.

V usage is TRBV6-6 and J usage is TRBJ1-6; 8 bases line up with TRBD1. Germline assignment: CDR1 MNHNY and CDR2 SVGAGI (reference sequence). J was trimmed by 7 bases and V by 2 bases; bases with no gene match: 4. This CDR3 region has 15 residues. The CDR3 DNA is TGTGCCAGCAGTTACGGGGACAGGACCAATTCACCCCTCCACTTT. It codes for CASSYGDRTNSPLHF.

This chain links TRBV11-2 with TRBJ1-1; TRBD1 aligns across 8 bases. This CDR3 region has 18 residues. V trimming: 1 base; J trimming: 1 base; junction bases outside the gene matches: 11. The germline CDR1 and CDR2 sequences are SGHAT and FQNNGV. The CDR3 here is CASSLGFSTGVSNTEAFF. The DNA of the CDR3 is TGTGCCAGCAGCTTAGGATTTTCGACAGGGGTATCGAACACTGAAGCTTTCTTT.

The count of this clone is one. The CDR3 coding sequence is TGTGCCAGCAGTTCCCCAGGGTTGGGTTACTATGGCTACACCTTC. This translates into CASSSPGLGYYGYTF. This rearrangement joins TRBV28 to TRBJ1-2; D is perhaps TRBD1 (5 bases). The germline V gene has CDR1 MDHEN and CDR2 SYDVKM. Trimming took off 4 bases at V and 3 bases at J, with 15 bases between the two ends. The CDR3 has 15 residues.

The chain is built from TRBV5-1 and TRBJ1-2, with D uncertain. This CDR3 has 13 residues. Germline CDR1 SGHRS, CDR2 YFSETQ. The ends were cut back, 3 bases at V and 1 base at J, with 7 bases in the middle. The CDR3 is CASSYDINYGYTF. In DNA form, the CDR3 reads TGCGCCAGCAGCTACGACATTAACTATGGCTACACCTTC.

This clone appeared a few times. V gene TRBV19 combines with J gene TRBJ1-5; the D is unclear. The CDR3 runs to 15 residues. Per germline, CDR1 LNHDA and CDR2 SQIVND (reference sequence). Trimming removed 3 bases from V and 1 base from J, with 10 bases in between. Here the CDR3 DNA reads TGTGCCAGTAGTATCGTTCACGGAAGCAATCAGCCCCAGCATTTT. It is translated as CASSIVHGSNQPQHF.

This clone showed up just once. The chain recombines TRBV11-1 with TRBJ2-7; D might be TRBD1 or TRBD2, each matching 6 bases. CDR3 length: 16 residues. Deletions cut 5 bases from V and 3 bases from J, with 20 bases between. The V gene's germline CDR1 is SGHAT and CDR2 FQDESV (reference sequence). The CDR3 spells CASSATGAATFYEQYF. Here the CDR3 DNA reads TGTGCCAGCAGCGCCACGGGGGCCGCGACGTTCTACGAGCAGTACTTC.

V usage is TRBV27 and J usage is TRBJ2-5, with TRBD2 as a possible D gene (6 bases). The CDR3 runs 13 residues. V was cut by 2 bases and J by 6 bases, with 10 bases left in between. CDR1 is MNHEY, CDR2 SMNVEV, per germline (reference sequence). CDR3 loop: CASSLGGLKTQYF. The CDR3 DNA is TGTGCCAGCAGTTTAGGAGGGCTGAAGACCCAGTACTTC.

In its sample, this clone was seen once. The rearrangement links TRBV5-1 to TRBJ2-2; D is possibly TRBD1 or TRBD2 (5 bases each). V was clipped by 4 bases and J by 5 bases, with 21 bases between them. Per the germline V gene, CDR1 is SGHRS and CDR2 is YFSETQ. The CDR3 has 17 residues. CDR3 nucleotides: TGCGCCAGCAGCGCTTTTTTCAGGGAGTCGAGAACCGGGGAGCTGTTTTTT. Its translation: CASSAFFRESRTGELFF.

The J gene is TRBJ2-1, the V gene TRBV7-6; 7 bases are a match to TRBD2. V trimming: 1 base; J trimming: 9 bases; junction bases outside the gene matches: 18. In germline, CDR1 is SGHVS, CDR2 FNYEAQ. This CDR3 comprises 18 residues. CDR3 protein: CASSLGLAALAISGEQFF. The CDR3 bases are TGTGCCAGCAGCTTAGGTCTAGCGGCGCTGGCAATATCTGGTGAGCAGTTCTTC.

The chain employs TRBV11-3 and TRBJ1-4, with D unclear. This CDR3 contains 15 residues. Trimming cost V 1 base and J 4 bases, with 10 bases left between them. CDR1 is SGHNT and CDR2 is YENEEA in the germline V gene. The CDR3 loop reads CASSLGVSFNEKLFF. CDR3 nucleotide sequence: TGTGCCAGCAGCTTAGGAGTATCCTTTAATGAAAAACTGTTTTTT.

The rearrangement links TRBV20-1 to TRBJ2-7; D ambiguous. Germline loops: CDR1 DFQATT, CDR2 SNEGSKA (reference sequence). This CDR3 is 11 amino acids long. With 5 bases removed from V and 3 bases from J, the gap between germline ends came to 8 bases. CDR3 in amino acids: CSALLNYEQYF. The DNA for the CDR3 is TGCAGTGCTCTACTAAACTACGAGCAGTACTTC.

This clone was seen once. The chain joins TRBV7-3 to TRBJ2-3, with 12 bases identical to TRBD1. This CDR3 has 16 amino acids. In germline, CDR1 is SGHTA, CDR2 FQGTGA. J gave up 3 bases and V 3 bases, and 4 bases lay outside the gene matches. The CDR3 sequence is CASSFGTGGLTDTQYF. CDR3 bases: TGTGCCAGCAGCTTTGGGACAGGGGGCTTGACAGATACGCAGTATTTT.

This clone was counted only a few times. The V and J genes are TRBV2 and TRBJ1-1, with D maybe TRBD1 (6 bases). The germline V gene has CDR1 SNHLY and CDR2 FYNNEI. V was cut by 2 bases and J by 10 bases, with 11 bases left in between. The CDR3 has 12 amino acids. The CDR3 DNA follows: TGTGCCAGCAGTGAATTGGTCAGGGGAGCTTTCTTT. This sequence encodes CASSELVRGAFF.

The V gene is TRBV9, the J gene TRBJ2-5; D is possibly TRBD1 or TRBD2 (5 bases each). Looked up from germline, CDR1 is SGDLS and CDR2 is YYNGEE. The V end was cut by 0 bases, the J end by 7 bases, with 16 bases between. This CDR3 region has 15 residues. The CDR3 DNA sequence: TGTGCCAGCAGCGTAGGGGACCGTGATTGGGGGACCCAGTACTTC. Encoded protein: CASSVGDRDWGTQYF. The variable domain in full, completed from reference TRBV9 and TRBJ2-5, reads DSGVTQTPKHLITATGQRVTLRCSPRSGDLSVYWYQQSLDQGLQFLIQYYNGEERAKGNILERFSAQQFPDLHSELNLSSLELGDSALYFCASSVGDRDWGTQYFGPGTRLLVL.

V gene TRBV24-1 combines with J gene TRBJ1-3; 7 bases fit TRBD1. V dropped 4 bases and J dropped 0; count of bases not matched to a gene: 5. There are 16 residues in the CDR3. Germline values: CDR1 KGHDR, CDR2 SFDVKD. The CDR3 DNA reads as TGTGCCACCAGTGACAGAGGGGGCACCTCTGGAAACACCATATATTTT. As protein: CATSDRGGTSGNTIYF.

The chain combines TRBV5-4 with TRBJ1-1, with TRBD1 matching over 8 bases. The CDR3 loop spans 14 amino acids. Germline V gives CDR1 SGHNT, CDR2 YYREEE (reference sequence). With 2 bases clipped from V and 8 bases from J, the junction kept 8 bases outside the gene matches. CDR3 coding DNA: TGTGCCAGCAGCTTTTGGGCAGGGGGCACAGAAGCTTTCTTT. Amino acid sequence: CASSFWAGGTEAFF.

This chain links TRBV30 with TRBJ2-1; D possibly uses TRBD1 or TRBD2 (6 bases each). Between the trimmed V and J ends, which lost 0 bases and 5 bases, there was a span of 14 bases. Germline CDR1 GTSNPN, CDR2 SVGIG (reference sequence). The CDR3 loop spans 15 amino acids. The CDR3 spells CAWSVTGADNNEQFF. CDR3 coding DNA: TGTGCCTGGAGTGTTACGGGGGCCGATAACAATGAGCAGTTCTTC.

The CDR3 coding sequence is TGTGCCACCAGCCCGGACAACTCTGGAAACACCATATATTTT. Amino acids: CATSPDNSGNTIYF. The chain uses TRBV24-1 and TRBJ1-3, with D maybe TRBD1 (5 bases). Trimming left V 7 bases short and J 0 bases short, with 9 bases between. Germline assignment: CDR1 KGHDR and CDR2 SFDVKD. The CDR3 has 14 amino acids.

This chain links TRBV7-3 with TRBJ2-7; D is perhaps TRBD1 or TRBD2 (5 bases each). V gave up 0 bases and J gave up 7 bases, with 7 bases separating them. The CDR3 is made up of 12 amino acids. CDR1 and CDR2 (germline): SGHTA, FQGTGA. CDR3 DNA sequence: TGTGCCAGCAGCTTAACGGGGGAGGAGCAGTACTTC. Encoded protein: CASSLTGEEQYF.

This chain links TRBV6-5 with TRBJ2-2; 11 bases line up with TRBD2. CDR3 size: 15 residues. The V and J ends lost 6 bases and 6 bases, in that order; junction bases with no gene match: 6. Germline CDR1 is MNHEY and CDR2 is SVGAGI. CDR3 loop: CASRRGLAVPGELFF. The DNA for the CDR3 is TGTGCCAGCAGAAGGGGACTAGCGGTTCCCGGGGAGCTGTTTTTT.

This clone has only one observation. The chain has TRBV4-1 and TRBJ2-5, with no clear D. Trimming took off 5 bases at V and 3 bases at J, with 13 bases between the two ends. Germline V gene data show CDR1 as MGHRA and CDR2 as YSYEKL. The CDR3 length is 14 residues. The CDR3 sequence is CASSGRNFEETQYF. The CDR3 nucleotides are TGCGCCAGCAGCGGACGGAATTTTGAAGAGACCCAGTACTTC.

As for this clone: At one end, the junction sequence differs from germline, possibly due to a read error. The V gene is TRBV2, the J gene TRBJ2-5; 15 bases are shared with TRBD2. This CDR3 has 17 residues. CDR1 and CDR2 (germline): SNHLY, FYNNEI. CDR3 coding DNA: TGTGCCAGCAGCGAAGGGACTAGCGGGGGGCAGGGCGAGACCCAGTACTTC. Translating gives CASSEGTSGGQGETQYF.

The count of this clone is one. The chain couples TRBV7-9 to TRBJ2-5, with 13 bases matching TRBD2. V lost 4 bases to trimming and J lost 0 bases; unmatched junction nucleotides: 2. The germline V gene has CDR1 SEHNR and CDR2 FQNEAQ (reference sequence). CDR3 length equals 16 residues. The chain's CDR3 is CASSYGLAGDQETQYF. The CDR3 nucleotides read TGTGCCAGCAGCTACGGACTAGCGGGGGACCAAGAGACCCAGTACTTC. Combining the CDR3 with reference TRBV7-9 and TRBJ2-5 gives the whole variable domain DTGVSQNPRHKITKRGQNVTFRCDPISEHNRLYWYRQTLGQGPEFLTYFQNEAQLEKSRLLSDRFSAERPKGSFSTLEIQRTEQGDSAMYLCASSYGLAGDQETQYFGPGTRLLVL.

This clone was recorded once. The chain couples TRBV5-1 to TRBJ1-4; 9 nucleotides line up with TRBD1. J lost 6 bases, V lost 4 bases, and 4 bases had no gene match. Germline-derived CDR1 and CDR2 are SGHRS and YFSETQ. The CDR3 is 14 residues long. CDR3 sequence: CASSPGQGYEKLFF. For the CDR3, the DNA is TGCGCCAGCAGCCCGGGACAGGGCTATGAAAAACTGTTTTTT. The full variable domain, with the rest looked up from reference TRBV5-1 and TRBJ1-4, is KAGVTQTPRYLIKTRGQQVTLSCSPISGHRSVSWYQQTPGQGLQFLFEYFSETQRNKGNFPGRFSGRQFSNSRSEMNVSTLELGDSALYLCASSPGQGYEKLFFGSGTQLSVL.

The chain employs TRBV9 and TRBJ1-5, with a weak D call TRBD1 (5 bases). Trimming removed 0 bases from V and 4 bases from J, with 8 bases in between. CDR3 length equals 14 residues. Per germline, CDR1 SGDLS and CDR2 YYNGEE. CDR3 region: CASSVGGGNQPQHF. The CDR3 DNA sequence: TGTGCCAGCAGCGTAGGCGGGGGGAATCAGCCCCAGCATTTT.